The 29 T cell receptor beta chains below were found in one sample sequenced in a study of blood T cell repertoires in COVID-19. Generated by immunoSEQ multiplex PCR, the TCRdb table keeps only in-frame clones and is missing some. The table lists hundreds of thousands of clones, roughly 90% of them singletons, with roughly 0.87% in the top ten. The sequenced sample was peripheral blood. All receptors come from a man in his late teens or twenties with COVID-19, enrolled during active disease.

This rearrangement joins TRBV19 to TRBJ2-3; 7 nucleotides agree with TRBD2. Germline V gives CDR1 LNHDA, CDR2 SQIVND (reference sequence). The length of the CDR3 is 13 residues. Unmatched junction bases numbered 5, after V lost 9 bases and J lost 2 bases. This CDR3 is CASRRENTDTQYF. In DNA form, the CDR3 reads TGTGCCAGCAGGCGGGAGAACACAGATACGCAGTATTTT.

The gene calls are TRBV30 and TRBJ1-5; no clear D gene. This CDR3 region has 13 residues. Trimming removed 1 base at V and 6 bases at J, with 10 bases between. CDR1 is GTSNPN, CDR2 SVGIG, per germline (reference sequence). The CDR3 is CAWSALLSQPQHF. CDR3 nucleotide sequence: TGTGCCTGGAGTGCGCTACTTTCTCAGCCCCAGCATTTT.

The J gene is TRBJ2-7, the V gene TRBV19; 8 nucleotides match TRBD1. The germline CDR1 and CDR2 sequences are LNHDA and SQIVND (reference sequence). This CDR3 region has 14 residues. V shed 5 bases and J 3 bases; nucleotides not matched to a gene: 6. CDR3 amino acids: CASSSRTGLYEQYF. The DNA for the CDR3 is TGTGCCAGTAGTTCCCGGACAGGGCTCTACGAGCAGTACTTC.

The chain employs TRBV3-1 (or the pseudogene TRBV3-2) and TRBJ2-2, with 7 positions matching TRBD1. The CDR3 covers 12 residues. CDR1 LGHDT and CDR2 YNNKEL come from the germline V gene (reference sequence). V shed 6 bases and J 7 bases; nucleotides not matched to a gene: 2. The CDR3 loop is CASSHRGGELFF. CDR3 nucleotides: TGTGCCAGCAGTCACAGGGGCGGGGAGCTGTTTTTT.

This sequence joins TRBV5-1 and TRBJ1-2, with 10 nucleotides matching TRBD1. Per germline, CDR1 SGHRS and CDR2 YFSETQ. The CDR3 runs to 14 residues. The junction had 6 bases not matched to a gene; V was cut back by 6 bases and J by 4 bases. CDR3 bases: TGCGCCAGCAAGACAGGGGGCGCGGGCTATGGCTACACCTTC. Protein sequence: CASKTGGAGYGYTF.

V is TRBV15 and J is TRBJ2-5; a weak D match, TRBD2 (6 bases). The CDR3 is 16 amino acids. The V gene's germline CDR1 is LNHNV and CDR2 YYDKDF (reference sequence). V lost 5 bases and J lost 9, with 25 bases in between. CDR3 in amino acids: CATSGGIGTPVLAQYF. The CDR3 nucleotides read TGTGCCACCAGCGGTGGGATCGGGACTCCCGTTTTGGCCCAGTACTTC.

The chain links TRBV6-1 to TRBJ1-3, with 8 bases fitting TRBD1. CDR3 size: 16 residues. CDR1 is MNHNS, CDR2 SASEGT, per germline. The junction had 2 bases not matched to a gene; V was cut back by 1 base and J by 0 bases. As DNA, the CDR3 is TGTGCCAGCAGTGAAGGGACAGGGCCCTCTGGAAACACCATATATTTT. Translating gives CASSEGTGPSGNTIYF.

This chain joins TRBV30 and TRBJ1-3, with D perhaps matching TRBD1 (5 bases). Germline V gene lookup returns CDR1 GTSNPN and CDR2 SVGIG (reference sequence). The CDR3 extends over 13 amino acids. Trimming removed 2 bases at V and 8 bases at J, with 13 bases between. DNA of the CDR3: TGTGCCTGGAGTATGGGGCTTGAGGACACCATATATTTT. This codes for CAWSMGLEDTIYF.

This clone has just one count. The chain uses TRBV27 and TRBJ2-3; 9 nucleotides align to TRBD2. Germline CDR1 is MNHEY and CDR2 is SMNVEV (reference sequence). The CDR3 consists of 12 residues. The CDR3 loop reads CQAGLASDTQYF. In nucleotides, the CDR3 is TGTCAAGCGGGACTAGCTTCAGATACGCAGTATTTT.

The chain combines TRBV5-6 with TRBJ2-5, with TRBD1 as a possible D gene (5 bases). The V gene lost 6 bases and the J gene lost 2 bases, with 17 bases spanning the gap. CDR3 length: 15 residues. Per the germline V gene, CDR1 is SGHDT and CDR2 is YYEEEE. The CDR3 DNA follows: TGTGCCAGCAACGCTTGGGGCCTACCTCAAGAGACCCAGTACTTC. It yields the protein CASNAWGLPQETQYF.

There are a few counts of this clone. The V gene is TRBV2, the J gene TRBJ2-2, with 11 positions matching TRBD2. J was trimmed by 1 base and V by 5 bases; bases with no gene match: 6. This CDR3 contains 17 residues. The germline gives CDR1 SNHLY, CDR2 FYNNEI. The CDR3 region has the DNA TGTGCCAGCAGTCGCCCGGGGACTAGCGGGAACACCGGGGAGCTGTTTTTT. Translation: CASSRPGTSGNTGELFF.

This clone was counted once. CDR3 in amino acids: CASTIRAYEQYF. The DNA of the CDR3 is TGTGCCAGCACCATCAGGGCCTACGAGCAGTACTTC. This rearrangement joins TRBV7-9 to TRBJ2-7; a possible D gene is TRBD1 (5 bases). CDR1 SEHNR and CDR2 FQNEAQ come from the germline V gene (reference sequence). With 7 bases removed from V and 2 bases from J, the gap between germline ends came to 9 bases. This CDR3 comprises 12 residues.

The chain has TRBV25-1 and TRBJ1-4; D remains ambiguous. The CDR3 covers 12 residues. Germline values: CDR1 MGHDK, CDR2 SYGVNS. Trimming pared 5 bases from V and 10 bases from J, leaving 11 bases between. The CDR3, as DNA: TGTGCCAGCAGTCCTGAGGTGGGAAAACTGTTTTTT. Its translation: CASSPEVGKLFF.

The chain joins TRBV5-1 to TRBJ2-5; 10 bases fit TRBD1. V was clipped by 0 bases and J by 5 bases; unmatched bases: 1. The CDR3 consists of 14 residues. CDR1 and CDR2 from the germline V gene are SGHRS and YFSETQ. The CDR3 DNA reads TGCGCCAGCAGCTTGGCGGGACAGGGGGAGACCCAGTACTTC. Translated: CASSLAGQGETQYF.

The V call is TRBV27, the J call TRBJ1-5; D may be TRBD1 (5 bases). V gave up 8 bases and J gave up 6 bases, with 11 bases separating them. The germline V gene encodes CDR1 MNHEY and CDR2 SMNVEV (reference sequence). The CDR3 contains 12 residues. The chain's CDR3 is CASAGIGQPQHF. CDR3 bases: TGTGCCAGCGCAGGGATCGGTCAGCCCCAGCATTTT.

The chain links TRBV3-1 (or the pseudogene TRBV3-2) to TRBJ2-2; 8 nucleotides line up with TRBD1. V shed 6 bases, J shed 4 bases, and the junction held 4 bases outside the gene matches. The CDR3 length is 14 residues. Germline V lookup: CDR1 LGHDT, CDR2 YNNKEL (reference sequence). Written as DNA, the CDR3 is TGTGCCAGCAGAGGGACAGGTGGCACCGGGGAGCTGTTTTTT. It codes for CASRGTGGTGELFF.

This CDR3 is CASSLASSAKNIQYF. For the CDR3, the DNA is TGTGCCAGCAGCTTAGCGTCATCAGCCAAAAACATTCAGTACTTC. The chain links TRBV7-9 to TRBJ2-4; unclear D gene. The CDR3 extends over 15 amino acids. Germline assignment: CDR1 SEHNR and CDR2 FQNEAQ (reference sequence). V was shortened by 0 bases and J by 0 bases, with 6 bases between the two germline ends.

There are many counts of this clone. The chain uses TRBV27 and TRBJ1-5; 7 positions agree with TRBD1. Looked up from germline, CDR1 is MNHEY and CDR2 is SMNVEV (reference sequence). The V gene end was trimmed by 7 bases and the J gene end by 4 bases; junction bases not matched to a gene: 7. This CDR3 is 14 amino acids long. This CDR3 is CASKVPGQNQPQHF. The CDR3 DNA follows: TGTGCCAGCAAAGTTCCGGGACAGAATCAGCCCCAGCATTTT.

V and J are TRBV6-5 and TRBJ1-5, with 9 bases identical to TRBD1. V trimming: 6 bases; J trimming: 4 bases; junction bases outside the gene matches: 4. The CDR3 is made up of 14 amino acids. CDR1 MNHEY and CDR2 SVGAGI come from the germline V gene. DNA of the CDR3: TGTGCCAGCAGACCGGGACAGGGTAATCAGCCCCAGCATTTT. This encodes CASRPGQGNQPQHF.

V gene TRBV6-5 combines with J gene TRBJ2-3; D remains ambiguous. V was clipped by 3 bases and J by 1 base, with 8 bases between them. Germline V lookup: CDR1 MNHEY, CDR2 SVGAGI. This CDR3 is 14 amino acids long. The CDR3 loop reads CASSYGQGTDTQYF. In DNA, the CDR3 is TGTGCCAGCAGTTATGGGCAGGGCACAGATACGCAGTATTTT.

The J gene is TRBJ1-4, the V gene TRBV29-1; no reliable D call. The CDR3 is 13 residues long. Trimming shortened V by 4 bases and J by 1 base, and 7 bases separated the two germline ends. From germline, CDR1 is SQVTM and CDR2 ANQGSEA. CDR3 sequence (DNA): TGCAGCGTTGTCGGACTAACTAATGAAAAACTGTTTTTT. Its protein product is CSVVGLTNEKLFF.

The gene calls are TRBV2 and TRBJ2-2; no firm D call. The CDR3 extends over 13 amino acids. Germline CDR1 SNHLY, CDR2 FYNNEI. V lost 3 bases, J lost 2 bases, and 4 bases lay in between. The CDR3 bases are TGTGCCAGCAGTGATATTAACACCGGGGAGCTGTTTTTT. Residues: CASSDINTGELFF. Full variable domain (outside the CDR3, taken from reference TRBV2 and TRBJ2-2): EPEVTQTPSHQVTQMGQEVILRCVPISNHLYFYWYRQILGQKVEFLVSFYNNEISEKSEIFDDQFSVERPDGSNFTLKIRSTKLEDSAMYFCASSDINTGELFFGEGSRLTVL.

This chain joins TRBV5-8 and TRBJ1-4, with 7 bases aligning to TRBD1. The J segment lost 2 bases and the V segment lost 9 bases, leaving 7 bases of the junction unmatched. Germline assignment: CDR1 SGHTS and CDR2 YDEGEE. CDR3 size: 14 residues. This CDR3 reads CATVRGRTNEKLFF. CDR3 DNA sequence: TGTGCCACTGTCAGGGGGAGGACTAATGAAAAACTGTTTTTT. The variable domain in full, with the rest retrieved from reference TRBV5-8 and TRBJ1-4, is EAGVTQSPTHLIKTRGQQATLRCSPISGHTSVYWYQQALGLGLQFLLWYDEGEERNRGNFPPRFSGRQFPNYSSELNVNALELEDSALYLCATVRGRTNEKLFFGSGTQLSVL.

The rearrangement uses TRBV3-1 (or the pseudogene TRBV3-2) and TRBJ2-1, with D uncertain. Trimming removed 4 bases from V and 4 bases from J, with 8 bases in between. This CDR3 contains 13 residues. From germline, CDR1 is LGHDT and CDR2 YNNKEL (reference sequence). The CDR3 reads CASSLPYYNEQFF. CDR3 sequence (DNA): TGTGCCAGCAGCCTCCCTTATTACAATGAGCAGTTCTTC.

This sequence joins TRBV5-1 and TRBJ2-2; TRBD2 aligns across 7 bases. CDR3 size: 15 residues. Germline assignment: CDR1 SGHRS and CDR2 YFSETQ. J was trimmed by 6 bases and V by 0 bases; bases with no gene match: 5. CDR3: CASSLAGLEAGELFF. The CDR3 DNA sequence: TGCGCCAGCAGCTTGGCAGGACTAGAAGCCGGGGAGCTGTTTTTT.

The CDR3: CSARIGDTIYF. The DNA of the CDR3 is TGCAGTGCTAGAATAGGGGACACCATATATTTT. This chain uses TRBV20-1 with TRBJ1-3; D might be TRBD1 (5 bases). Looked up from germline, CDR1 is DFQATT and CDR2 is SNEGSKA (reference sequence). Trimming left V 2 bases short and J 8 bases short, with 7 bases between. The CDR3 covers 11 residues.

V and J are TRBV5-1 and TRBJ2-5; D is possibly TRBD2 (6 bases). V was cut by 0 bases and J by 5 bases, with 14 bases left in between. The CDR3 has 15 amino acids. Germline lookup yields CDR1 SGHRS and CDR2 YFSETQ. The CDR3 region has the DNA TGCGCCAGCAGCTTGGTTTCGGGGGACGAGGAGACCCAGTACTTC. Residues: CASSLVSGDEETQYF.

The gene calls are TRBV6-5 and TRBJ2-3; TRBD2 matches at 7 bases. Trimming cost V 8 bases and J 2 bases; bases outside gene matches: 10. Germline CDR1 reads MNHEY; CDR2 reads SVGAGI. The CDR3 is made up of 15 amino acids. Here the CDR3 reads CASEYAGVATDTQYF. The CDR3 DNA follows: TGTGCCAGCGAGTACGCGGGAGTGGCCACAGATACGCAGTATTTT.

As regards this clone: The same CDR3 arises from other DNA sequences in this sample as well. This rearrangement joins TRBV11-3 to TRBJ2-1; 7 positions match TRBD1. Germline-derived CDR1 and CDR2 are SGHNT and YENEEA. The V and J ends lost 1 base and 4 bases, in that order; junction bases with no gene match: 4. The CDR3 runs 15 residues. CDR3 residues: CASSLGGQSYNEQFF. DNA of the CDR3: TGTGCCAGCAGCTTAGGGGGACAGTCTTACAATGAGCAGTTCTTC.